This T cell receptor beta chain was observed in a study of prognosis after radiotherapy for stage I lung cancer. Study-wide background: Subsequent to radiotherapy, distant metastatic disease emerged in a handful of patients (median roughly 7 months), whereas approximately 16 exhibited no significant progression.

Many counts were recorded for this clonotype. The authors amplified TCR beta CDR3 from genomic DNA using two-round multiplex PCR. Primers specific to each TRBV and TRBJ gene were used in first-round PCR. Each CDR3 protein is one row after TCRdb ran MiXCR on the multiplex PCR reads. The repertoire has around 51,000 distinct CDR3 sequences, about 37% of them found once; the top ten carry roughly 10%. Germline assignment: CDR1 GTSNPN and CDR2 SVGIG (reference sequence). V was clipped by 0 bases and J by 5 bases, with 10 bases between them. The length of the CDR3 is 13 residues. The starting material was PBMCs, obtained before or after stereotactic body radiation therapy (not recorded which). The genes are TRBV30 and TRBJ2-5; D may be TRBD1 or TRBD2 (5 bases each). The receptor was derived from a donor aged 50 or older with non-small cell lung cancer. CDR3 in DNA: TGTGCCTGGAGTGTACGAGGGGCCGAGACCCAGTACTTC. Translation: CAWSVRGAETQYF.